This TCR beta chain was found in a study of brain T cells in children with intractable seizures. The sequenced cases were selected for having the highest brain T cell transcript signatures. Patients received at least one anti-epileptic drug before surgery. Germline CDR1 and CDR2: GTSNPN and SVGIG (reference sequence). Trimming at V came to 5 bases and at J to 7 bases, leaving 4 bases not matched to a gene. The CDR3 runs to 13 residues. Using immunoSEQ multiplex PCR, the repertoire was profiled, and TCRdb retains in-frame clones only, with some absent. Of tens of thousands of clones in the sample, about 90% were seen once.

The sample consisted of peripheral blood, taken at surgery. This receptor was taken from a girl aged 2-9 years with Rasmussen encephalitis and intractable seizures. This chain uses TRBV30 with TRBJ1-5, with 11 bases that match TRBD1. The CDR3 DNA reads as TGTGCCTGGGGACAGGGGGCCGGGCAGCCCCAGCATTTT. Translated, it gives CAWGQGAGQPQHF.